This TCR beta chain is from a study of blood T cell repertoires in COVID-19. The overall study: Samples came from the United States, Italy and Spain, spanning acute and convalescent COVID-19.

Measured with immunoSEQ multiplex PCR; TCRdb has only the in-frame clones, and not every one. The sample includes about 210,000 clones, roughly 86% of them seen just once. Losses at the gene ends were 4 bases for V and 5 bases for J; bases not matched to a gene: 12. CDR3 length: 15 amino acids. Per germline, CDR1 SGHNT and CDR2 YYREEE (reference sequence). Input material: peripheral blood. This receptor was identified in a woman in her forties with acute or convalescent COVID-19. The V and J genes are TRBV5-4 and TRBJ2-7; 7 bases agree with TRBD2. CDR3 region: CASSPETSQINEQYF. CDR3 coding DNA: TGTGCCAGCAGCCCGGAGACTAGCCAAATCAACGAGCAGTACTTC.